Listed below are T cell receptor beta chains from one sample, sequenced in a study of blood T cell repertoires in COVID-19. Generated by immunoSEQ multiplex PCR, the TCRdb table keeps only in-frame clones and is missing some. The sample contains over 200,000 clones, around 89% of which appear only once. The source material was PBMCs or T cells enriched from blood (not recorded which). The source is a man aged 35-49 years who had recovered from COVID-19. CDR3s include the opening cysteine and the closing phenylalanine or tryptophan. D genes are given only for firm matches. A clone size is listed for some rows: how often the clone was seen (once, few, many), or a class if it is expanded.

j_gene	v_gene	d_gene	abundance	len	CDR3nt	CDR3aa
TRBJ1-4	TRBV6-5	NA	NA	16	TGTGCCAGCAGTTACGGGGCTGGTCACAGAAAGGAAAAACTGTTTTTT	CASSYGAGHRKEKLFF
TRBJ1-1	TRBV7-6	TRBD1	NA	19	TGTGCCAGCAGCTTTATAGGACAGGGGGCTGGAGGGATGAACACTGAAGCTTTCTTT	CASSFIGQGAGGMNTEAFF
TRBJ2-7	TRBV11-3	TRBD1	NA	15	TGTGCCAGCAGTCCACAACAGGGGGTCGCCTACGAGCAGTACTTC	CASSPQQGVAYEQYF
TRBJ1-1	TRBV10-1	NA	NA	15	TGCGCCAGCAGTGAGAGCGCGGCCCCCCTGGGTGAAGCTTTCTTT	CASSESAAPLGEAFF
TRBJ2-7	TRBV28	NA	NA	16	TGTGCCAGCAGTTTTTCAACAGCAGACCTCTCCTACGAGCAGTACTTC	CASSFSTADLSYEQYF
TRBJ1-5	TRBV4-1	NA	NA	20	TGCGCCAGCAGGGTGACAACGGGGGACGGTCGGCGTATATCTCATCAGCCCCAGCATTTT	CASRVTTGDGRRISHQPQHF
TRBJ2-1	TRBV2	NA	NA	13	TGTGCCAGCAGTTGGACACTCTACAATGAGCAGTTCTTC	CASSWTLYNEQFF
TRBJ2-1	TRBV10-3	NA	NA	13	TGTGCCATCAGGGGAGGTGGGGCCAATGAGCAGTTCTTC	CAIRGGGANEQFF
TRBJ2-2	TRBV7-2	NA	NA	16	TGTGCCAGCAGCTTAAACCCGACCAGGGTCACCGGGGAGCTGTTTTTT	CASSLNPTRVTGELFF
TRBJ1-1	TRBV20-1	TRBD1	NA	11	TGCAGTGCTAGTTGGGGACAGGAAGCTTTCTTT	CSASWGQEAFF
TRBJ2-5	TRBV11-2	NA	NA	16	TGTGCCAGCAGCTTGGTGCTACAGAGATACCAAGAGACCCAGTACTTC	CASSLVLQRYQETQYF
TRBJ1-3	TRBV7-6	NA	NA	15	TGTGCCAGCAGCTTAGACAGGGCCTCTGGAAACACCATATATTTT	CASSLDRASGNTIYF
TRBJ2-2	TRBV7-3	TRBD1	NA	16	TGTGCCAGCAGCTTAATACAGGGGGCATCCACCGGGGAGCTGTTTTTT	CASSLIQGASTGELFF
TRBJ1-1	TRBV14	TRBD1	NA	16	TGTGCCAGCAGCCCTAGACCGGGACAGCCGAACACTGAAGCTTTCTTT	CASSPRPGQPNTEAFF
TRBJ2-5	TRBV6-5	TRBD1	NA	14	TGTGCCAGCAGGGGGGACAGGATACAAGAGACCCAGTACTTC	CASRGDRIQETQYF
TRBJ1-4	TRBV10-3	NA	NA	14	TGTGCCATCAGTGAGGGACAGAGTAATGAAAAACTGTTTTTT	CAISEGQSNEKLFF
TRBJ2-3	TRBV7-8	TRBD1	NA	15	TGTGCCAGCAGCTCGCCGGGACAGACAACAGATACGCAGTATTTT	CASSSPGQTTDTQYF
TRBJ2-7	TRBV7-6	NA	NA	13	TGTGCCAGCAGCTTAGCGGACAGCTACGAGCAGTACTTC	CASSLADSYEQYF
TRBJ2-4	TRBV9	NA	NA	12	TGTGCCAGCAGCGGGCTCGCTGGCATTCAGTACTTC	CASSGLAGIQYF
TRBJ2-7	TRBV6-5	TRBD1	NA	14	TGTGCCAGCAGTAGGGACAGGGGGTTGGGCGAGCAGTACTTC	CASSRDRGLGEQYF
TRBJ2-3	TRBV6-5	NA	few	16	TGTGCCAGCAGTTACTCACGGGAAGCTCCAGTTGATACGCAGTATTTT	CASSYSREAPVDTQYF
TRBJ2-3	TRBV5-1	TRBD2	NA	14	TGCGCCAGCAGCTTCTCTCCGGGAGGAGATACGCAGTATTTT	CASSFSPGGDTQYF
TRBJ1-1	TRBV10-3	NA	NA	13	TGTGCCATCAACGTACAGATGAACACTGAAGCTTTCTTT	CAINVQMNTEAFF
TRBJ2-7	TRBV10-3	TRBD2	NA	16	TGTGCCATCAGTGAAGGGACTAGCGGGGGGGCCAACGAGCAGTACTTC	CAISEGTSGGANEQYF
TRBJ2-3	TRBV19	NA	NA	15	TGTGCCAGTAGTATAGATCGGGGGAGCACAGATACGCAGTATTTT	CASSIDRGSTDTQYF
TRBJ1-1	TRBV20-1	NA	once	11	TGCAGTGCTCCTTTCAACACTGAAGCTTTCTTT	CSAPFNTEAFF
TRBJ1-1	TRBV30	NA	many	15	TGTGCCTGGAGTCGTTTGATTTCCGGGAACACTGAAGCTTTCTTT	CAWSRLISGNTEAFF
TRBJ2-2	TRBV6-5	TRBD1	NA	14	TGTGCCACCAAAAGGGGGCGCATCACCGGGGAGCTGTTTTTT	CATKRGRITGELFF
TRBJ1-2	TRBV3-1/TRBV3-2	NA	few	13	TGTGCCAGCAGGGGGGGGGTAGGTTATGGCTACACCTTC	CASRGGVGYGYTF
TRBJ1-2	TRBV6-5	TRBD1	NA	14	TGTGCCAGCAGTTACGGGACAGGCGTGGGTGGCTACACCTTC	CASSYGTGVGGYTF
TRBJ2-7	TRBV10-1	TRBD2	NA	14	TGCGCCGGACACTCGGGACTAGACTCCTACGAGCAGTACTTC	CAGHSGLDSYEQYF
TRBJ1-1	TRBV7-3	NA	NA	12	TGTGCCAGCAGCTTAGTGGAGGGTGAAGCTTTCTTT	CASSLVEGEAFF
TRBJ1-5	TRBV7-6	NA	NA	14	TGTGCCAGCAGCTTATCTCCGTCAGGCCAGCCCCAGCATTTT	CASSLSPSGQPQHF
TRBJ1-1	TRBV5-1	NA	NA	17	TGCGCCAGCAGCTTGGGCACAGGGTACCGAGCGAACACTGAAGCTTTCTTT	CASSLGTGYRANTEAFF
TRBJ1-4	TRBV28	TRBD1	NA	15	TGTGCCAGCAGCCGACCAGGGGGAAAAAGGGAAAAACTGTTTTTT	CASSRPGGKREKLFF
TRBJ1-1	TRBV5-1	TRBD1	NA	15	TGCGCCAGCAGAAGACAGGGGGCAGGGAACACTGAAGCTTTCTTT	CASRRQGAGNTEAFF
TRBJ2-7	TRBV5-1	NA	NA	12	TGCGCCAGCAGCTTGGACAGGGCTTGGCAGTACTTC	CASSLDRAWQYF
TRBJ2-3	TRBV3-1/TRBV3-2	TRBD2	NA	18	TGTGCCAGCAGCCAGCGGCAGGTACTAGCGGTAAAAACAGATACGCAGTATTTT	CASSQRQVLAVKTDTQYF
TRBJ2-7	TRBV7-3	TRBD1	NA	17	TGTGCCAGCAGTGAACTACCCCCGACAGGGGGGGGGTCCGAGCAGTACTTC	CASSELPPTGGGSEQYF
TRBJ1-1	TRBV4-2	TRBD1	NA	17	TGTGCCAGCAGCGAAAGCGATGGACAGGGGGCAGACACTGAAGCTTTCTTT	CASSESDGQGADTEAFF
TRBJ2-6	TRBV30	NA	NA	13	TGTGCCTGGAAACGAGCTGGGGCCAACGTCCTGACTTTC	CAWKRAGANVLTF
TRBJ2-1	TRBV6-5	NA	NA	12	TGTGCCAGCAGTTACGATGGGGCGCGAGAGTTCTTC	CASSYDGAREFF
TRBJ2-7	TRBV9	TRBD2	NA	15	TGTGCCAGCAGCCCCGGGACTAGCGGGACCTACGAGCAGTACTTC	CASSPGTSGTYEQYF
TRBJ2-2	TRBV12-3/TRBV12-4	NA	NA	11	TGTGCCAGCAGACGGAGCGGGGAGCTGTTTTTT	CASRRSGELFF
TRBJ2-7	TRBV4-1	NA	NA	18	TGCGCCAGCAGCCAAGATAGCTTTCGGGGAAGTCTGGGGTACGAGCAGTACTTC	CASSQDSFRGSLGYEQYF
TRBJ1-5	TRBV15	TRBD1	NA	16	TGTGCCACCAGCACCATAACGGGACAGGGTCGTCAGCCCCAGCATTTT	CATSTITGQGRQPQHF
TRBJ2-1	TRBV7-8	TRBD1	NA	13	TGTGCCAGCAGCATGGACAGGGTCAATGAGCAGTTCTTC	CASSMDRVNEQFF
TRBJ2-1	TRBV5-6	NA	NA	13	TGTGCCAGCAGCTTGGGTAGGGGCAATGAGCAGTTCTTC	CASSLGRGNEQFF
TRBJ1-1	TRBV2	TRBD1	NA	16	TGTGCCAGCAGCCATCCCCGGACAGGGTTGAACACTGAAGCTTTCTTT	CASSHPRTGLNTEAFF